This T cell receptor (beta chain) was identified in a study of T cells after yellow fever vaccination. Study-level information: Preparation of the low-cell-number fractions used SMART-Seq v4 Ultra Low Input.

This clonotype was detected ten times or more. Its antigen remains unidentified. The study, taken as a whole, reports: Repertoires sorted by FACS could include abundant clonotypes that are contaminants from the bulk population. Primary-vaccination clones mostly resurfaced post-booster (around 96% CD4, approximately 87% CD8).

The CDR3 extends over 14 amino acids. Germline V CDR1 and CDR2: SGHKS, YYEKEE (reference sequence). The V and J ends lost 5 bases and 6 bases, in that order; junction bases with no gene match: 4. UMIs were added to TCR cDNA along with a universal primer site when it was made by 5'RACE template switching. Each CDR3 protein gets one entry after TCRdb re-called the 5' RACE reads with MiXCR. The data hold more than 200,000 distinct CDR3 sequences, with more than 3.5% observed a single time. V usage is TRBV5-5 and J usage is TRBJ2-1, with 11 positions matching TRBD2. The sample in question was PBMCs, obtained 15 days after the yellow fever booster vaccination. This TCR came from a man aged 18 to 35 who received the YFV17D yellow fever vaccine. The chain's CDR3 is CASRKLAGGNEQFF. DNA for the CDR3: TGTGCCAGCAGAAAGCTAGCGGGGGGCAATGAGCAGTTCTTC.